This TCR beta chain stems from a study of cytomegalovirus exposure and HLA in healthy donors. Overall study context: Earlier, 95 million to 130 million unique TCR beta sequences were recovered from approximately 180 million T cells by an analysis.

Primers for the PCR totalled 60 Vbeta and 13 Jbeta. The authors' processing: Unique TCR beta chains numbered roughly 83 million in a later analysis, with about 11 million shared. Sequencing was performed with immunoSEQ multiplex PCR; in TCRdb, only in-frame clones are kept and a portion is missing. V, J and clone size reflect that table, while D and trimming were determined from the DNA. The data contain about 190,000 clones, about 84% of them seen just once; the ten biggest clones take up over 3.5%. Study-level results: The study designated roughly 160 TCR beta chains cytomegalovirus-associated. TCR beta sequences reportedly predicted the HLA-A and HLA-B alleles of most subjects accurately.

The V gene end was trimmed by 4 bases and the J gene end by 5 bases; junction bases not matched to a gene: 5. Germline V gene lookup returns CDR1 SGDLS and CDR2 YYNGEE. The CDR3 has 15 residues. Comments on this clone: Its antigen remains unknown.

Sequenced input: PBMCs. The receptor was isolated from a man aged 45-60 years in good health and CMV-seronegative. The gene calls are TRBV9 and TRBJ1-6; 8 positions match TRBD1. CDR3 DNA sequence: TGTGCCAGCAGCCGCGGACAGGGTAATAATTCACCCCTCCACTTT. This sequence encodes CASSRGQGNNSPLHF.